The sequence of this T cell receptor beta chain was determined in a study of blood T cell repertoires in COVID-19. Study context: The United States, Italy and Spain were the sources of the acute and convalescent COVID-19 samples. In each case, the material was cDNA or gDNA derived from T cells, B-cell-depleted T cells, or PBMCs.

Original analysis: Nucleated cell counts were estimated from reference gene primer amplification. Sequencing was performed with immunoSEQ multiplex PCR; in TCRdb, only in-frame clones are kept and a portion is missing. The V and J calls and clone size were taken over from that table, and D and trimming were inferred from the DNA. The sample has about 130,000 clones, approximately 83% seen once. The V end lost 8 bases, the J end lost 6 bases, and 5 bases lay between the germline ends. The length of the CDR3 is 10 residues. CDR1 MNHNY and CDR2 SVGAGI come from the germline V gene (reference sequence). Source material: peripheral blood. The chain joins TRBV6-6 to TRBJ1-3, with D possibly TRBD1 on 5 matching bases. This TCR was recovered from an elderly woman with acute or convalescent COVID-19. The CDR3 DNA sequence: TGTGCCAGCGGACAAAACACCATATATTTT. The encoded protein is CASGQNTIYF.